This TCR beta chain is from a study of cytomegalovirus exposure and HLA in healthy donors. Looked up from germline, CDR1 is ENHRY and CDR2 is SYGVKD. CDR3 length equals 15 residues. Trimming left V 3 bases short and J 2 bases short, with 14 bases between. Study results and caveats: Indistinguishable V segments such as TRBV6-2 and TRBV6-3 were excluded. The majority of CMV-associated TCR beta chains were reported as apparently HLA-restricted in a later analysis. A prior analysis recorded that most TCR beta V segments were productive about 90% or about 30% of the time.

Concerning this clone: Its specificity is not known.

PCR was performed using 60 Vbeta and 13 Jbeta primers. TCRdb keeps only in-frame clones here, not all; method: immunoSEQ multiplex PCR. This sample has about 210,000 clones, with 78% found just once. The chain carries TRBV10-3 and TRBJ2-7; D is perhaps TRBD2 (6 bases). The sequencing input was PBMCs. This clonotype was sampled from a woman aged 25-40 years in good health and CMV-seropositive. This CDR3 is CAISDRVGGTYEQYF. CDR3 sequence (DNA): TGTGCCATCAGTGACAGGGTGGGGGGAACCTACGAGCAGTACTTC.